This TCR beta chain came from a study of blood T cell repertoires in COVID-19. Study background: Sites in the United States, Italy and Spain provided acute and convalescent COVID-19 samples. Sources were T cells, B-cell-depleted T cells, or PBMCs; the material itself was cDNA or gDNA.

The CDR3 is 14 residues long. Losses at the gene ends were 0 bases for V and 12 bases for J; bases not matched to a gene: 8. Germline CDR1 and CDR2: MNHEY and SVGAGI. As handled by the study authors: Amplification with reference gene primers provided the estimates of nucleated cell counts. Method: immunoSEQ multiplex PCR; TCRdb's copy keeps in-frame clones and lacks some. For V, J and clone size, that table is used; D and trimming come from the DNA. The table shows hundreds of thousands of clones, with 82% occurring only once. Sequenced sample: peripheral blood. The chain recombines TRBV6-5 with TRBJ2-5; 9 nucleotides line up with TRBD2. This sequence was found in a woman aged 55-69 years with active or convalescent COVID-19. This CDR3 is CASSYSRLAVRKYF. CDR3 in DNA: TGTGCCAGCAGTTACTCAAGACTAGCGGTTAGAAAGTACTTC.